A selection of T cell receptor beta chains follows, all from one sample in a study of shared clonotypes between healthy human individuals. TCRdb's table, derived via immunoSEQ multiplex PCR, lists solely in-frame clones and lacks some. The data hold about 2 million clones, with less than 95% observed a single time. The specimen sequenced was naive CD8+ T cells sorted from blood. Receptors were obtained from a man younger than 35 in good health. Each CDR3 is given with its conserved first and last residue. D genes are given only for firm matches. Size is stated for part of the rows, as once, few or many counts, or as a class when the clone is expanded.

abundance: NA; d_gene: NA; v_gene: TRBV5-1; j_gene: TRBJ2-3; CDR3nt: TGCGCCAGCAGCTTGGCTGGTCGGTTGGCAGATACGCAGTATTTT; CDR3aa: CASSLAGRLADTQYF
abundance: NA; d_gene: NA; v_gene: TRBV2; j_gene: TRBJ1-2; CDR3nt: TGTGCCAGCAGGGGGGATATTTATGGCTACACCTTC; CDR3aa: CASRGDIYGYTF
abundance: NA; d_gene: TRBD1; v_gene: TRBV10-3; j_gene: TRBJ2-1; CDR3nt: TGTGCCATAAACGATCAGGGGGTACCAAACAATGAGCAGTTCTTC; CDR3aa: CAINDQGVPNNEQFF
abundance: NA; d_gene: NA; v_gene: TRBV7-9; j_gene: TRBJ2-2; CDR3nt: TGTGCCAGCAGGCAAACCGGGAGACCTGGACTCCCTTGGGGGGAGCTGTTTTTT; CDR3aa: CASRQTGRPGLPWGELFF
abundance: NA; d_gene: NA; v_gene: TRBV5-1; j_gene: TRBJ2-1; CDR3nt: TGCGCCAGCAGCTTCGGGCGGGGCTCCTACAATGAGCAGTTCTTC; CDR3aa: CASSFGRGSYNEQFF
abundance: NA; d_gene: NA; v_gene: TRBV5-6; j_gene: TRBJ2-1; CDR3nt: TGTGCCAGCAGCCCGGGTCTCAGCGCGAGTGAGCAGTTCTTC; CDR3aa: CASSPGLSASEQFF
abundance: NA; d_gene: NA; v_gene: TRBV7-9; j_gene: TRBJ2-5; CDR3nt: TGTGCCAGCAGCTTAGATTCAGATCAAGAGACCCAGTACTTC; CDR3aa: CASSLDSDQETQYF
abundance: NA; d_gene: NA; v_gene: TRBV10-3; j_gene: TRBJ2-3; CDR3nt: TGTGCCATCAGTGAGTTGTCAGATACGCAGTATTTT; CDR3aa: CAISELSDTQYF
abundance: NA; d_gene: TRBD2; v_gene: TRBV29-1; j_gene: TRBJ2-2; CDR3nt: TGCAGCGCGAGTGGGACTAGCGGGAGCGCCGGGGAGCTGTTTTTT; CDR3aa: CSASGTSGSAGELFF
abundance: NA; d_gene: NA; v_gene: TRBV27; j_gene: TRBJ1-2; CDR3nt: TGTGCCAGCAGTTTTGATAGGACTAACTATGGCTACACCTTC; CDR3aa: CASSFDRTNYGYTF
abundance: NA; d_gene: NA; v_gene: TRBV18; j_gene: TRBJ1-3; CDR3nt: TGTGCCAGCTCACCGCCAGGCTCTGGAAACACCATATATTTT; CDR3aa: CASSPPGSGNTIYF
abundance: NA; d_gene: TRBD2; v_gene: TRBV9; j_gene: TRBJ2-1; CDR3nt: TGTGCCAGCAGCGCCGGGACTAGCCCTCTTAGCTCCTACAATGAGCAGTTCTTC; CDR3aa: CASSAGTSPLSSYNEQFF
abundance: NA; d_gene: TRBD2; v_gene: TRBV2; j_gene: TRBJ2-7; CDR3nt: TGTGCCAGCAGCGTCACCGGGACTAGCGGTACCTACGAGCAGTACTTC; CDR3aa: CASSVTGTSGTYEQYF
abundance: NA; d_gene: NA; v_gene: TRBV5-5; j_gene: TRBJ2-7; CDR3nt: TGTGCCAGCAGCTTGGGACGGAACTCCTACGAGCAGTACTTC; CDR3aa: CASSLGRNSYEQYF
abundance: NA; d_gene: TRBD1; v_gene: TRBV7-8; j_gene: TRBJ1-1; CDR3nt: TGTGCCAGCAGCTTATGGGACAGGGGGGACACTGAAGCTTTCTTT; CDR3aa: CASSLWDRGDTEAFF
abundance: NA; d_gene: TRBD1; v_gene: TRBV9; j_gene: TRBJ2-5; CDR3nt: TGTGCCAGCAGCGGGACAGGGATCCAAGAGACCCAGTACTTC; CDR3aa: CASSGTGIQETQYF
abundance: NA; d_gene: TRBD1; v_gene: TRBV4-1; j_gene: TRBJ2-2; CDR3nt: TGCGCCAGCAGCCAAGTAGGGACAGGGGGTAACACCGGGGAGCTGTTTTTT; CDR3aa: CASSQVGTGGNTGELFF
abundance: NA; d_gene: TRBD2; v_gene: TRBV6-6; j_gene: TRBJ2-4; CDR3nt: TGTGCCAGCAGTTCCGGGACTAGCGGGAGTGGGGGCATTCAGTACTTC; CDR3aa: CASSSGTSGSGGIQYF
abundance: few; d_gene: NA; v_gene: TRBV19; j_gene: TRBJ2-7; CDR3nt: TGTGCCAGTAGTTGGGCACACGGCGCCTACGAGCAGTACTTC; CDR3aa: CASSWAHGAYEQYF
abundance: NA; d_gene: TRBD2; v_gene: TRBV9; j_gene: TRBJ2-5; CDR3nt: TGTGCCAGCAGCGAACTAGCGGGCTTCCAAGAGACCCAGTACTTC; CDR3aa: CASSELAGFQETQYF
abundance: NA; d_gene: NA; v_gene: TRBV10-3; j_gene: TRBJ2-7; CDR3nt: TGTGCCATCAGTCAAGGTGGGAGCTCCTACGAGCAGTACTTC; CDR3aa: CAISQGGSSYEQYF
abundance: once; d_gene: TRBD2; v_gene: TRBV7-9; j_gene: TRBJ2-2; CDR3nt: TGTGCCAGCAGCTTCAAAAGCGGGACCATGACCGGGGAGCTGTTTTTT; CDR3aa: CASSFKSGTMTGELFF
abundance: NA; d_gene: NA; v_gene: TRBV27; j_gene: TRBJ2-7; CDR3nt: TGTGCCAGCAGTTTAGGAAGAGGGAAGGGGGCCTACGAGCAGTACTTC; CDR3aa: CASSLGRGKGAYEQYF
abundance: NA; d_gene: NA; v_gene: TRBV5-6; j_gene: TRBJ2-5; CDR3nt: TGTGCCAGCAGCCCTTCTCCGGGGACCCAGTACTTC; CDR3aa: CASSPSPGTQYF
abundance: NA; d_gene: NA; v_gene: TRBV6-1; j_gene: TRBJ2-7; CDR3nt: TGTGCCAGCAGTGGGTGGTTAGGGGACGCAAACTCCTACGAGCAGTACTTC; CDR3aa: CASSGWLGDANSYEQYF
abundance: once; d_gene: NA; v_gene: TRBV6-6; j_gene: TRBJ1-5; CDR3nt: TGTGCCAGCACTCGGGGGAGCCTTCAGCCCCAGCATTTT; CDR3aa: CASTRGSLQPQHF
abundance: NA; d_gene: NA; v_gene: TRBV5-1; j_gene: TRBJ1-1; CDR3nt: TGCGCCAGCAGCTTGGAGGCGGACGGGACTGAAGCTTTCTTT; CDR3aa: CASSLEADGTEAFF
abundance: NA; d_gene: NA; v_gene: TRBV4-3; j_gene: TRBJ2-7; CDR3nt: TGCGCCAGCAGCCAAGATCGCAGCGGAAACTACGAGCAGTACTTC; CDR3aa: CASSQDRSGNYEQYF
abundance: NA; d_gene: TRBD2; v_gene: TRBV7-9; j_gene: TRBJ2-1; CDR3nt: TGTGCCAGCAGCCCCAGTGGCGGGAGGTCGTCTAATGAGCAGTTCTTC; CDR3aa: CASSPSGGRSSNEQFF
abundance: NA; d_gene: NA; v_gene: TRBV12-5; j_gene: TRBJ2-2; CDR3nt: TGTGCTAGTGGTTTGGGTATTTGGGGAACCGGGGAGCTGTTTTTT; CDR3aa: CASGLGIWGTGELFF
abundance: once; d_gene: NA; v_gene: TRBV25-1; j_gene: TRBJ1-1; CDR3nt: TGTGCCAGCACACTAGGGACTGAAGCTTTCTTT; CDR3aa: CASTLGTEAFF
abundance: once; d_gene: TRBD2; v_gene: TRBV6-8; j_gene: TRBJ2-7; CDR3nt: TGTGCCAGCAGTCGACGACTAGCGGGCCGCTCCTACGAGCAGTACTTC; CDR3aa: CASSRRLAGRSYEQYF
abundance: NA; d_gene: NA; v_gene: TRBV27; j_gene: TRBJ1-3; CDR3nt: TGTGCCAGCAGTTTATCTGTGGGAACTGGAAACACCATATATTTT; CDR3aa: CASSLSVGTGNTIYF
abundance: NA; d_gene: NA; v_gene: TRBV28; j_gene: TRBJ2-7; CDR3nt: TGTGCCAGCAGTTTTGGAATCTCCTACGAGCAGTACTTC; CDR3aa: CASSFGISYEQYF
abundance: NA; d_gene: NA; v_gene: TRBV9; j_gene: TRBJ2-5; CDR3nt: TGTGCCAGCAGCGTAGCTCACGGATCCCAAGAGACCCAGTACTTC; CDR3aa: CASSVAHGSQETQYF
abundance: NA; d_gene: NA; v_gene: TRBV7-9; j_gene: TRBJ2-2; CDR3nt: TGTGCCAGCAGCTTAGACTCCCTCACCGGGGAGCTGTTTTTT; CDR3aa: CASSLDSLTGELFF
abundance: NA; d_gene: NA; v_gene: TRBV6-5; j_gene: TRBJ1-2; CDR3nt: TGTGCCAGCAGTTACTCGTCAGGGGCGGGCTATGGCTACACCTTC; CDR3aa: CASSYSSGAGYGYTF
abundance: NA; d_gene: NA; v_gene: TRBV2; j_gene: TRBJ2-7; CDR3nt: TGTGCCAGCAGTGAAGGCAGAACCTACGAGCAGTACTTC; CDR3aa: CASSEGRTYEQYF
abundance: NA; d_gene: NA; v_gene: TRBV11-2; j_gene: TRBJ1-1; CDR3nt: TGTGCCAGCAGCTTCCAGGGTGATGAAGCTTTCTTT; CDR3aa: CASSFQGDEAFF
abundance: NA; d_gene: NA; v_gene: TRBV6-5; j_gene: TRBJ2-7; CDR3nt: TGTGCCAGCAGTTACGACCGAACCTACGAGCAGTACTTC; CDR3aa: CASSYDRTYEQYF
abundance: NA; d_gene: TRBD2; v_gene: TRBV6-1; j_gene: TRBJ2-7; CDR3nt: TGTGCCAGCAGGGTGTGGGGGGGGTTCCACGAGCAGTACTTC; CDR3aa: CASRVWGGFHEQYF
abundance: NA; d_gene: TRBD2; v_gene: TRBV5-4; j_gene: TRBJ2-1; CDR3nt: TGTGCCAGCAGCCCCGGGGGGATTTACAATGAGCAGTTCTTC; CDR3aa: CASSPGGIYNEQFF
abundance: NA; d_gene: NA; v_gene: TRBV7-3; j_gene: TRBJ2-1; CDR3nt: TGTGCCAGCAGCTTCAGGGGACATGAGCAGTTCTTC; CDR3aa: CASSFRGHEQFF
abundance: NA; d_gene: NA; v_gene: TRBV9; j_gene: TRBJ2-2; CDR3nt: TGTGCCAGCAGCGCCATAGGGCGGAACACCGGGGAGCTGTTTTTT; CDR3aa: CASSAIGRNTGELFF
abundance: NA; d_gene: TRBD1; v_gene: TRBV7-8; j_gene: TRBJ1-2; CDR3nt: TGTGCCAGCAGCCATGACAGGGACTATGGCTACACCTTC; CDR3aa: CASSHDRDYGYTF
abundance: NA; d_gene: TRBD2; v_gene: TRBV6-5; j_gene: TRBJ2-1; CDR3nt: TGTGCCAGCAGCCTGACTAGCCGGAATGAGCAGTTCTTC; CDR3aa: CASSLTSRNEQFF
abundance: once; d_gene: TRBD2; v_gene: TRBV9; j_gene: TRBJ2-1; CDR3nt: TGTGCCAGCAGCGAAGCGGGAGCCTACAATGAGCAGTTCTTC; CDR3aa: CASSEAGAYNEQFF
abundance: NA; d_gene: TRBD1; v_gene: TRBV4-3; j_gene: TRBJ2-7; CDR3nt: TGCGCCAGCAGCCAAGAAGGGGACAGGAGCTACGAGCAGTACTTC; CDR3aa: CASSQEGDRSYEQYF
abundance: NA; d_gene: TRBD2; v_gene: TRBV11-1; j_gene: TRBJ2-3; CDR3nt: TGTGCCAGCAGCAGTAGCGGGGGGGCCGGGGATACGCAGTATTTT; CDR3aa: CASSSSGGAGDTQYF
abundance: NA; d_gene: NA; v_gene: TRBV5-4; j_gene: TRBJ2-7; CDR3nt: TGTGCCAGCAGCTTGTACGGAACCTACGAGCAGTACTTC; CDR3aa: CASSLYGTYEQYF
abundance: NA; d_gene: NA; v_gene: TRBV6-1; j_gene: TRBJ2-7; CDR3nt: TGTGCCAGCAGTGAATCACGCGGGGTGAGGGCCTACGAGCAGTACTTC; CDR3aa: CASSESRGVRAYEQYF
abundance: NA; d_gene: TRBD2; v_gene: TRBV27; j_gene: TRBJ2-1; CDR3nt: TGTGCCAGCAGCTTTGGGACTAGCGGGGGCTATGAGCAGTTCTTC; CDR3aa: CASSFGTSGGYEQFF
abundance: NA; d_gene: TRBD2; v_gene: TRBV5-1; j_gene: TRBJ2-3; CDR3nt: TGCGCCAGCAGCTACCGACTAGCGGGAGCGTGGGCAGATACGCAGTATTTT; CDR3aa: CASSYRLAGAWADTQYF
abundance: once; d_gene: NA; v_gene: TRBV7-9; j_gene: TRBJ2-3; CDR3nt: TGTGCCAGCAGCCCCGCCTCTAGCACAGATACGCAGTATTTT; CDR3aa: CASSPASSTDTQYF
abundance: NA; d_gene: NA; v_gene: TRBV7-8; j_gene: TRBJ1-1; CDR3nt: TGTGCCAGCAGCTTAGGTCGGTTGGGGCCGAACACTGAAGCTTTCTTT; CDR3aa: CASSLGRLGPNTEAFF
abundance: once; d_gene: NA; v_gene: TRBV27; j_gene: TRBJ2-7; CDR3nt: TGTGCCAGCAGTCCTTTAAAGGGGGGAGATGAGCAGTACTTC; CDR3aa: CASSPLKGGDEQYF
abundance: NA; d_gene: NA; v_gene: TRBV4-1; j_gene: TRBJ1-1; CDR3nt: TGCGCCAGCAGCCAGCGTCTGGGGTACGAAACTGAAGCTTTCTTT; CDR3aa: CASSQRLGYETEAFF
abundance: NA; d_gene: NA; v_gene: TRBV19; j_gene: TRBJ2-3; CDR3nt: TGTGCCAGTAGCGGACTACCCACAGATACGCAGTATTTT; CDR3aa: CASSGLPTDTQYF
abundance: NA; d_gene: TRBD2; v_gene: TRBV4-1; j_gene: TRBJ2-7; CDR3nt: TGCGCCAGCAGCCACCTTTTTAGCGGGAGCTACGAGCAGTACTTC; CDR3aa: CASSHLFSGSYEQYF